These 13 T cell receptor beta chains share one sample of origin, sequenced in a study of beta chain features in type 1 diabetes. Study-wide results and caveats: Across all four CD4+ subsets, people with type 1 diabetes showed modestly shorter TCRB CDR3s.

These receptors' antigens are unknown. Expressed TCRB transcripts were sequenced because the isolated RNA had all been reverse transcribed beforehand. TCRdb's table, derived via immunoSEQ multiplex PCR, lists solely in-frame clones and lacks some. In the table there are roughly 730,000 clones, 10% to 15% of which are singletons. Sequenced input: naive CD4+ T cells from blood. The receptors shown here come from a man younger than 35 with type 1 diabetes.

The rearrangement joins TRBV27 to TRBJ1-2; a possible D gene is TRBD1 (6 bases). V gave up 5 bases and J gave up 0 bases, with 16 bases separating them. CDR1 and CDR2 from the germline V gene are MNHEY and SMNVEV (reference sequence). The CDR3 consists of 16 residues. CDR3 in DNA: TGTGCCAGCAGTCTTCGGCGGGGGGCTCCTAACTATGGCTACACCTTC. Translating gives CASSLRRGAPNYGYTF.

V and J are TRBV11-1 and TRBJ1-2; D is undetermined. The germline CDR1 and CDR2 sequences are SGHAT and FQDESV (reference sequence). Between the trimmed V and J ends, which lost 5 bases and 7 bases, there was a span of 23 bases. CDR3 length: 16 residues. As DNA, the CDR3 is TGTGCCAGCAGCCCCGCCTCGCCCATGGATATGAGTGGCTACACCTTC. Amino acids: CASSPASPMDMSGYTF.

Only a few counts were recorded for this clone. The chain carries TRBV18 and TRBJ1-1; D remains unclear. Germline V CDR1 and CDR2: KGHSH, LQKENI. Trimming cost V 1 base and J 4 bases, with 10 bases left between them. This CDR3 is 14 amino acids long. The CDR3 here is CASSPQHDGTEAFF. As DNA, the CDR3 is TGTGCCAGCTCACCACAGCACGACGGCACTGAAGCTTTCTTT.

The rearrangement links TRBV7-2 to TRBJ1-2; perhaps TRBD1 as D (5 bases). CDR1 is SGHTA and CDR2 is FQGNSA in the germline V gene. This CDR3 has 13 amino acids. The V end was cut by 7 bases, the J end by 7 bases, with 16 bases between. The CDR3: CASTLPLRGGYTF. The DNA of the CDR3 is TGTGCCAGCACTCTACCCCTTAGGGGTGGCTACACCTTC. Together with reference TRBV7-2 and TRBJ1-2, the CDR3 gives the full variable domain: GAGVSQSPSNKVTEKGKDVELRCDPISGHTALYWYRQSLGQGLEFLIYFQGNSAPDKSGLPSDRFSAERTGGSVSTLTIQRTQQEDSAVYLCASTLPLRGGYTFGSGTRLTVV.

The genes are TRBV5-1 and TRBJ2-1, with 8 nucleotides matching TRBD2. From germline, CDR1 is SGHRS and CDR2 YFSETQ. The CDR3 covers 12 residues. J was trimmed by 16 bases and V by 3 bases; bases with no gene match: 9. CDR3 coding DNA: TGCGCCAGCAGCTCACAGCGGGGGTCGGAATTCTTC. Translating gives CASSSQRGSEFF.

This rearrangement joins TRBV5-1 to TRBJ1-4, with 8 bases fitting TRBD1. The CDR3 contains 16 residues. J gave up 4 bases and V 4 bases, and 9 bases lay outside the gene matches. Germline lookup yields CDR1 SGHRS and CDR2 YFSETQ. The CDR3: CASSVQGARNNEKLFF. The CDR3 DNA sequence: TGCGCCAGCAGCGTTCAGGGGGCGCGGAATAATGAAAAACTGTTTTTT. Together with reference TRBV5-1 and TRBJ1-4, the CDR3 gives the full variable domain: KAGVTQTPRYLIKTRGQQVTLSCSPISGHRSVSWYQQTPGQGLQFLFEYFSETQRNKGNFPGRFSGRQFSNSRSEMNVSTLELGDSALYLCASSVQGARNNEKLFFGSGTQLSVL.

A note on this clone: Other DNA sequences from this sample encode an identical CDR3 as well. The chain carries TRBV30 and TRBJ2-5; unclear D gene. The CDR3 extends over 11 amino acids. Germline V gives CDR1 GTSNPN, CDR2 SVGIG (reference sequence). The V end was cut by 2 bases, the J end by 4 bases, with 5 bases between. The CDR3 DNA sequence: TGTGCCTGGAGTCTCCGAGAGACCCAGTACTTC. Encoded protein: CAWSLRETQYF.

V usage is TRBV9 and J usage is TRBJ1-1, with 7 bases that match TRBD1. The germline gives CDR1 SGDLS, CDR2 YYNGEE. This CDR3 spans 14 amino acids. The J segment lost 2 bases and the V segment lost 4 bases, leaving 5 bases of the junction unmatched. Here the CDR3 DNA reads TGTGCCAGCAGCCCCAGGGGGTTTAACACTGAAGCTTTCTTT. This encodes CASSPRGFNTEAFF.

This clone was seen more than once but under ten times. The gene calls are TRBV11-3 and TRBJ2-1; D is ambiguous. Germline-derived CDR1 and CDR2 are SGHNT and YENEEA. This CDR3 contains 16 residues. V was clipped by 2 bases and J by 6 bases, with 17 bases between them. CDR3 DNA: TGTGCCAGCAGCTTACAGGCCCCTATTTCGGGCAATGAGCAGTTCTTC. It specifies CASSLQAPISGNEQFF.

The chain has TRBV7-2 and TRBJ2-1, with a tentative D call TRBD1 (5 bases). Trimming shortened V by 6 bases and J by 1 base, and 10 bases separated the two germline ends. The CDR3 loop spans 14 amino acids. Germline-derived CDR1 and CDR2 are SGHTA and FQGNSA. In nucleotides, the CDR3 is TGTGCCAGCAGGAGAGACAGATCCTACAATGAGCAGTTCTTC. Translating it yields CASRRDRSYNEQFF. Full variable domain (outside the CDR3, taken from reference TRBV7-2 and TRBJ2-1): GAGVSQSPSNKVTEKGKDVELRCDPISGHTALYWYRQSLGQGLEFLIYFQGNSAPDKSGLPSDRFSAERTGGSVSTLTIQRTQQEDSAVYLCASRRDRSYNEQFFGPGTRLTVL.

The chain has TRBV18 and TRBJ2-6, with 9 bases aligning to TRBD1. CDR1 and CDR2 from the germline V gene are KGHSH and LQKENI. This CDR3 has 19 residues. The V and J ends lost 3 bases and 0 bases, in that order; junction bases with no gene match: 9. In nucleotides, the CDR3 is TGTGCCAGCTCACCGACTTCGGGGACAGGGTACTCTGGGGCCAACGTCCTGACTTTC. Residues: CASSPTSGTGYSGANVLTF.

CDR3 sequence: CASSRTGGTNQPQHF. As DNA, the CDR3 is TGTGCCAGCAGCCGGACAGGGGGCACCAATCAGCCCCAGCATTTT. The rearrangement uses TRBV6-1 and TRBJ1-5; 11 nucleotides agree with TRBD1. CDR1 is MNHNS, CDR2 SASEGT, per germline. The ends lost 6 bases at V and 3 bases at J; junction bases unmatched: 4. CDR3 length: 15 residues.

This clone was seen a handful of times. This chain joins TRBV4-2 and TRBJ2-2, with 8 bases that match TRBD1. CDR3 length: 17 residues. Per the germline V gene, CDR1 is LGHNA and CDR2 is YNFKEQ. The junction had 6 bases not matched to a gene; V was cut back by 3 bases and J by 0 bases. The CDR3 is CASSHPWDRTNTGELFF. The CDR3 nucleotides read TGTGCCAGCAGCCACCCCTGGGACAGGACGAACACCGGGGAGCTGTTTTTT.